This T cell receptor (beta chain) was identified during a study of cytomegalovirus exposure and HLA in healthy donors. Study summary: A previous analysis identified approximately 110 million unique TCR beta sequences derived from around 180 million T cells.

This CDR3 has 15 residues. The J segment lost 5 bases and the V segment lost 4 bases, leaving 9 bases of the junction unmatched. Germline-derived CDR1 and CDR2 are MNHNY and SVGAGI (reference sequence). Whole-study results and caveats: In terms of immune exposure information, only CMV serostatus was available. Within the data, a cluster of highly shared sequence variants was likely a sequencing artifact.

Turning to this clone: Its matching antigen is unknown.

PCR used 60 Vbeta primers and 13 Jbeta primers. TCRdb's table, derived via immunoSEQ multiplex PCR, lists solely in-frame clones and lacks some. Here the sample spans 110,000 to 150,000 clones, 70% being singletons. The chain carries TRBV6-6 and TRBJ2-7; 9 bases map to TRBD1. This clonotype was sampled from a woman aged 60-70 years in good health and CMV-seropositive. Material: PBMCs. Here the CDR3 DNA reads TGTGCCAGCAGTTGGGACAGGGCGGACAGACACGAGCAGTACTTC. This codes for CASSWDRADRHEQYF.